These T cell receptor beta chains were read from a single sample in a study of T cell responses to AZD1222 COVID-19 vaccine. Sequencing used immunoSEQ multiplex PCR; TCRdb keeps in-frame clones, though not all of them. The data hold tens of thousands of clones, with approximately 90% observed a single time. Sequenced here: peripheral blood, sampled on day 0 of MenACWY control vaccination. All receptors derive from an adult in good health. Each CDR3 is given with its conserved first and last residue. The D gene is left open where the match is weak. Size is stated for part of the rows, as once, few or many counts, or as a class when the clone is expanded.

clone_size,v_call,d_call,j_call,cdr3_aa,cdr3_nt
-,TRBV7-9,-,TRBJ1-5,CASSLVVGASNQPQHF,TGTGCCAGCAGCTTAGTTGTGGGGGCTAGCAATCAGCCCCAGCATTTT
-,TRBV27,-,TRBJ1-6,CASSLRDSPLHF,TGTGCCAGCAGTTTACGGGATTCACCCCTCCACTTT
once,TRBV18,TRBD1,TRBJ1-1,CASSRGQGATEAFF,TGTGCCAGCTCACGGGGACAGGGAGCCACTGAAGCTTTCTTT
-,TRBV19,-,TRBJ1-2,CASSITTATIF,TGTGCCAGTAGTATTACGACAGCCACTATCTTC
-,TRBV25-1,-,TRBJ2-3,CASSVGRNTDTQYF,TGTGCCAGCTCGGTAGGGAGAAACACAGATACGCAGTATTTT
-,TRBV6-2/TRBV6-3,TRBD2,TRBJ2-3,CASSSTSVDTQYF,TGTGCCAGCAGTTCGACTAGCGTGGATACGCAGTATTTT
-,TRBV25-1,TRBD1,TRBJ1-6,CASRDRVSSPLHF,TGTGCCAGCAGGGACAGGGTATCGTCACCCCTCCACTTT
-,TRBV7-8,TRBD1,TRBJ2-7,CASSPGGYEQYF,TGTGCCAGCAGTCCAGGGGGCTACGAGCAGTACTTC
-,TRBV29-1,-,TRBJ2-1,CSVEDRRAAIF,TGCAGCGTTGAAGATAGGCGGGCCGCAATCTTC
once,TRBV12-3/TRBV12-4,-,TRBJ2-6,CARRGEGANVLTF,TGTGCCAGAAGAGGGGAGGGGGCCAACGTCCTGACTTTC
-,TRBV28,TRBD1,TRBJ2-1,CASRSGQGAEQFF,TGTGCCAGCAGGTCGGGACAGGGTGCTGAGCAGTTCTTC
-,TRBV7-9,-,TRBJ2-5,CASSRGETQYF,TGTGCCAGCTCCAGGGGAGAGACCCAGTACTTC
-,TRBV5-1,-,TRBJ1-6,CASSLDGGLYNSPLHF,TGCGCCAGCAGCTTGGATGGCGGGTTATATAATTCACCCCTCCACTTT
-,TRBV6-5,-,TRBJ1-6,CASRTWTRESPLHF,TGTGCCAGCCGAACTTGGACCCGAGAATCACCCCTCCACTTT
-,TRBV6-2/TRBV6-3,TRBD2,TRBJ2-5,CASSLAGGPWETQYF,TGTGCCAGCAGTCTAGCGGGAGGGCCTTGGGAGACCCAGTACTTC
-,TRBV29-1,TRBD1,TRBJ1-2,CSAWTGNLGYTF,TGCAGCGCCTGGACAGGGAATTTAGGCTACACCTTC
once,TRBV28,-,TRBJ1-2,CASSSGIYGYTF,TGTGCCAGCAGTTCGGGAATCTATGGCTACACCTTC
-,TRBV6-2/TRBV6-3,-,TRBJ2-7,CASSFRRGAPYEQYF,TGTGCCAGCAGTTTCCGCCGGGGGGCTCCCTACGAGCAGTACTTC
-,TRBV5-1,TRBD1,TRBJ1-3,CASSPRTGGGNTIYF,TGCGCCAGCAGCCCCCGGACAGGGGGTGGAAACACCATATATTTT
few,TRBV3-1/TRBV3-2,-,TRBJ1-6,CASSHHLEFSSYNSPLHF,TGTGCCAGCAGCCACCATCTCGAGTTTAGCTCCTATAATTCACCCCTCCACTTT
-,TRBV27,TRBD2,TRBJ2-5,CASSLEAGVETQYF,TGTGCCAGCAGTTTGGAAGCGGGAGTGGAGACCCAGTACTTC
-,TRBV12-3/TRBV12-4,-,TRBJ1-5,CASSSGNQPQHF,TGTGCCAGCAGTTCGGGTAATCAGCCCCAGCATTTT
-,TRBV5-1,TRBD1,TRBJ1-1,CASSIQGTEAFF,TGCGCCAGCAGCATACAGGGGACTGAAGCTTTCTTT
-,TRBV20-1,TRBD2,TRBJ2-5,CSASMTSGRRRETQYF,TGCAGTGCTAGTATGACTAGCGGGAGAAGAAGGGAGACCCAGTACTTC
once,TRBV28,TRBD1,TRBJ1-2,CASSRSGQGYGYTF,TGTGCCAGCAGTCGATCGGGACAGGGCTATGGCTACACCTTC
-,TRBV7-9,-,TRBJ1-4,CASSFNSGAEKLFF,TGTGCCAGCAGCTTCAACTCGGGAGCGGAAAAACTGTTTTTT
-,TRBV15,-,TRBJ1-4,CATSREVGSTNEKLFF,TGTGCCACCAGCAGAGAGGTGGGATCGACTAATGAAAAACTGTTTTTT
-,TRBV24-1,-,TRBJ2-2,CATSDSPQGWVTGELFF,TGTGCCACCAGTGATTCACCCCAGGGTTGGGTCACCGGGGAGCTGTTTTTT
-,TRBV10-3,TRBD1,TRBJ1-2,CATTGGPNYGYTF,TGTGCCACCACAGGGGGTCCTAACTATGGCTACACCTTC
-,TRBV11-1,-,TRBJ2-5,CASSFIGQETQYF,TGTGCCAGCAGCTTTATTGGGCAAGAGACCCAGTACTTC
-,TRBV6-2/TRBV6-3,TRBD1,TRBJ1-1,CASSSRQGMNTEAFF,TGTGCCAGCAGTAGTAGACAGGGGATGAACACTGAAGCTTTCTTT
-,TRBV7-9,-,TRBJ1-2,CASSPRAGFYGYTF,TGTGCCAGCAGCCCCCGGGCAGGTTTCTATGGCTACACCTTC
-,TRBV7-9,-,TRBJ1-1,CASSFAGGSEAFF,TGTGCCAGCAGCTTTGCGGGGGGCTCTGAAGCTTTCTTT
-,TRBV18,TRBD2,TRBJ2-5,CASSPAGGPETQYF,TGTGCCAGCTCACCAGCGGGAGGGCCTGAGACCCAGTACTTC
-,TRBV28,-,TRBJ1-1,CASSPTDMNTEAFF,TGTGCCAGCAGTCCCACGGACATGAACACTGAAGCTTTCTTT
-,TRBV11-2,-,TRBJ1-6,CASSFGVDSPLHF,TGTGCCAGCAGCTTCGGGGTGGATTCACCCCTCCACTTT